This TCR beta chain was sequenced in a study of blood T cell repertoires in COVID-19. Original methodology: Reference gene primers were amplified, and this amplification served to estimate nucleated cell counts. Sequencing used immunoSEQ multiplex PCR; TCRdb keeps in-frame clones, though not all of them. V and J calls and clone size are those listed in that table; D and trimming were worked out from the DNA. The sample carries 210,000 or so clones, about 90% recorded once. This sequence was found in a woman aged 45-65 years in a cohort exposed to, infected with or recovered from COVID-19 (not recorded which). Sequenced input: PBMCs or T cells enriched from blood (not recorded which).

The CDR3 here is CSIYFSGANVLTF. CDR3 coding DNA: TGCAGCATCTACTTCTCTGGGGCCAACGTCCTGACTTTC. The chain links TRBV29-1 to TRBJ2-6; D uncertain. Germline values: CDR1 SQVTM, CDR2 ANQGSEA. The CDR3 sequence is 13 residues long. Trimming removed 8 bases from V and 0 bases from J, with 8 bases in between. The full variable domain, completed using reference TRBV29-1 and TRBJ2-6, is SAVISQKPSRDICQRGTSLTIQCQVDSQVTMMFWYRQQPGQSLTLIATANQGSEATYESGFVIDKFPISRPNLTFSTLTVSNMSPEDSSIYLCSIYFSGANVLTFGAGSRLTVL.